This entry concerns a single TCR beta chain. Its antigen is not known. The germline V gene has CDR1 MDHEN and CDR2 SYDVKM. This CDR3 has 16 amino acids. Trimming took 3 bases from V and 2 from J; bases not matched to a gene: 5. This sample is part of a study of cytomegalovirus exposure and HLA in healthy donors. The overall study: An earlier analysis found 120 million or so unique TCR beta sequences from around 180 million T cells.

PCR was performed using 60 Vbeta and 13 Jbeta primers. Source study methods: Later analysis identified roughly 82 million unique TCR beta chains, 8.5 million to 13 million shared. Some clones are missing from TCRdb's copy, which holds only in-frame ones; the method was immunoSEQ multiplex PCR. V and J calls and clone size are given by that table; D and trimming were obtained from the DNA. The sample has some 190,000 clones; about 79% are singletons. Study-level findings and limits: Among the sequence variants, a highly shared cluster was likely an artifact of sequencing. Trimming of TCR beta V- and J-genes showed a link, identified in a later analysis, to a missense DCLRE1C variant.

The J gene is TRBJ2-4, the V gene TRBV28, with TRBD1 identical over 9 bases. The sequence was obtained from a man aged 18 to 35 in good health and CMV-seronegative. The specimen sequenced was PBMCs. Written as DNA, the CDR3 is TGTGCCAGCAGTTTCCGGGACAGGGTCCCCAAAAACATTCAGTACTTC. Translating it yields CASSFRDRVPKNIQYF.